This entry lists 20 T cell receptor beta chains sequenced from one sample in a study of T cells expressing NK-cell markers. TCRdb re-analyzed the 5' RACE reads; it lists each CDR3 protein once, without DNA. Across 400,000 to 450,000 distinct CDR3 sequences, the top ten clones capture 7.3% of the sample. The specimen was blood T cells: a sorted CD56 or NKG2C T cell subset, CD4+ or CD8+ T cells, or bulk PBMC T cells (not recorded which). The source is a woman between 18 and 70 years old in good health.

V gene TRBV7-3 combines with J gene TRBJ2-3; TCRdb's assignment of TRBD1 cannot be checked, as there is no DNA. The CDR3 has 15 amino acids. Germline-derived CDR1 and CDR2 are SGHTA and FQGTGA. CDR3 residues: CASSLNPGSTDTQYF.

The V call is TRBV9, the J call TRBJ1-1. From germline, CDR1 is SGDLS and CDR2 YYNGEE. The CDR3 has 12 residues. The chain's CDR3 is CASGMVNTEAFF. Complete variable domain (other parts from reference TRBV9 and TRBJ1-1): DSGVTQTPKHLITATGQRVTLRCSPRSGDLSVYWYQQSLDQGLQFLIQYYNGEERAKGNILERFSAQQFPDLHSELNLSSLELGDSALYFCASGMVNTEAFFGQGTRLTVV.

The chain employs TRBV5-1 and TRBJ2-1; as DNA is missing, the TRBD2 call by TCRdb cannot be tested. The germline V gene encodes CDR1 SGHRS and CDR2 YFSETQ. The CDR3 runs to 17 residues. This chain's CDR3 is CASSLFTLPTAYNEQFF.

The chain recombines TRBV6-2 or TRBV6-3 with TRBJ2-5; TCRdb designates TRBD2, a call that cannot be tested without DNA. The CDR3 extends over 12 amino acids. Germline CDR1 and CDR2: MNHEY and SVGEGT. The CDR3 loop reads CASSTAGETQYF.

The chain is built from TRBV7-9 and TRBJ2-3; TCRdb names TRBD1, which stays unverified in the absence of DNA. The CDR3 contains 14 residues. Germline loops: CDR1 SEHNR, CDR2 FQNEAQ (reference sequence). CDR3 in amino acids: CASSPRDGGDTQYF.

V is TRBV20-1 and J is TRBJ2-7; TCRdb's D call of TRBD2 is untestable without DNA. The CDR3 runs to 15 residues. Germline-derived CDR1 and CDR2 are DFQATT and SNEGSKA (reference sequence). The CDR3 reads CSARAPSGRFNEQYF.

The rearrangement uses TRBV5-1 and TRBJ1-6; the TCRdb D gene call, TRBD1, has no DNA to confirm it. This CDR3 has 14 amino acids. The V gene's germline CDR1 is SGHRS and CDR2 YFSETQ. CDR3 in amino acids: CASSDRGTDSPLHF.

The chain is built from TRBV5-5 and TRBJ1-5; TCRdb lists TRBD1, though no DNA is available to test this call. Germline V gene lookup returns CDR1 SGHKS and CDR2 YYEKEE (reference sequence). The CDR3 runs to 16 residues. The CDR3 loop is CASSLVPGGFNQPQHF. The full variable domain, completed using reference TRBV5-5 and TRBJ1-5, is DAGVTQSPTHLIKTRGQQVTLRCSPISGHKSVSWYQQVLGQGPQFIFQYYEKEERGRGNFPDRFSARQFPNYSSELNVNALLLGDSALYLCASSLVPGGFNQPQHFGDGTRLSIL.

The chain employs TRBV5-6 and TRBJ1-5; TCRdb outputs TRBD1, but without DNA this stays unchecked. Germline CDR1 is SGHDT and CDR2 is YYEEEE. There are 17 residues in the CDR3. The CDR3 spells CASSLRTGTASNQPQHF. The full variable domain, its missing parts supplied by reference TRBV5-6 and TRBJ1-5, is DAGVTQSPTHLIKTRGQQVTLRCSPKSGHDTVSWYQQALGQGPQFIFQYYEEEERQRGNFPDRFSGHQFPNYSSELNVNALLLGDSALYLCASSLRTGTASNQPQHFGDGTRLSIL.

The rearrangement uses TRBV20-1 and TRBJ2-7; TCRdb returns TRBD1, unconfirmable since there is no DNA. This CDR3 is 12 amino acids long. Germline V gene data show CDR1 as DFQATT and CDR2 as SNEGSKA (reference sequence). The chain's CDR3 is CSAKEPGYEQYF.

The chain uses TRBV6-1 and TRBJ1-1; TCRdb outputs TRBD1, but without DNA this stays unchecked. CDR3 size: 15 residues. Germline V CDR1 and CDR2: MNHNS, SASEGT. CDR3 amino acids: CASRLLGEGNTEAFF.

This rearrangement joins TRBV11-1 to TRBJ2-6; the TRBD1 assignment by TCRdb is unverifiable without DNA. The CDR3 runs to 19 residues. Germline values: CDR1 SGHAT, CDR2 FQDESV (reference sequence). The CDR3 loop is CASSLAPGQGISGANVLTF.

V gene TRBV7-9 combines with J gene TRBJ1-2. Germline CDR1 SEHNR, CDR2 FQNEAQ (reference sequence). The CDR3 is 13 residues long. The CDR3 reads CASSLREDYGYTF. The entire variable domain, with the rest obtained from reference TRBV7-9 and TRBJ1-2, is as follows: DTGVSQNPRHKITKRGQNVTFRCDPISEHNRLYWYRQTLGQGPEFLTYFQNEAQLEKSRLLSDRFSAERPKGSFSTLEIQRTEQGDSAMYLCASSLREDYGYTFGSGTRLTVV.

The chain couples TRBV6-2 or TRBV6-3 to TRBJ2-7; TCRdb selects TRBD2, and the lack of DNA leaves this call unchecked. Germline values: CDR1 MNHEY, CDR2 SVGEGT. The length of the CDR3 is 12 residues. The CDR3 region is CASRTLGYEQYF.

The V and J genes are TRBV28 and TRBJ2-7. The CDR3 runs 14 residues. Germline assignment: CDR1 MDHEN and CDR2 SYDVKM. CDR3 sequence: CASSLADGSYEQYF.

The chain couples TRBV30 to TRBJ2-2. Germline CDR1 GTSNPN, CDR2 SVGIG (reference sequence). The CDR3 has 12 amino acids. The CDR3 spells CAWSSRGGELFF.

V gene TRBV20-1 combines with J gene TRBJ1-1. Per the germline V gene, CDR1 is DFQATT and CDR2 is SNEGSKA (reference sequence). This CDR3 comprises 17 residues. This CDR3 is CSARSYLISLEGTEAFF.

The V call is TRBV5-1, the J call TRBJ1-2. The germline V gene has CDR1 SGHRS and CDR2 YFSETQ. There are 14 residues in the CDR3. CDR3 amino acids: CASSLANQAYGYTF.

The rearrangement uses TRBV20-1 and TRBJ2-1. Germline assignment: CDR1 DFQATT and CDR2 SNEGSKA (reference sequence). The CDR3 consists of 13 residues. The CDR3 sequence is CSAPTDSYNEQFF.

The CDR3 reads CATSSYTDRAKNIQYF. The chain combines TRBV15 with TRBJ2-4; TCRdb selects TRBD1, and the lack of DNA leaves this call unchecked. CDR1 is LNHNV and CDR2 is YYDKDF in the germline V gene (reference sequence). The CDR3 runs to 16 residues.